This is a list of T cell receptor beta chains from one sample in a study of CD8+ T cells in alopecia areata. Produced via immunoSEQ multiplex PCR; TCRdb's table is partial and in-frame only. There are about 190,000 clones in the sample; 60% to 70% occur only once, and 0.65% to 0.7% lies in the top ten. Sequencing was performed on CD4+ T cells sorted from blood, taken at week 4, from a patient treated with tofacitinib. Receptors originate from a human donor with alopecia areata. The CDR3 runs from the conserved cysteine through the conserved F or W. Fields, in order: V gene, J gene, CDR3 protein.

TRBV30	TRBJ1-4	CAWSVQRKNEKLFF
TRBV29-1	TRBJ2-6	CSVSGANVLTF
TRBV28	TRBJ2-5	CASSFGGTSVRETQYF
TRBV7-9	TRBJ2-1	CASSRLAGVPYNEQFF
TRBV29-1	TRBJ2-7	CSVQWASYEQYF
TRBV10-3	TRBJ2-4	CAISDPNIAKNIQYF
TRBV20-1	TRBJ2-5	CSGSGEETQYF
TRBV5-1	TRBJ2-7	CASSLAGTASYEQYF
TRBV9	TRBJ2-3	CASSVGVRMGGTQYF
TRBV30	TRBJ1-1	CAWSPRPNTEAFF
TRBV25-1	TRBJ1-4	CASSEDGGNEKLFF
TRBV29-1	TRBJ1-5	CSVGTGGQPQHF
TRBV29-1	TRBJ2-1	CSVAGGDSYNEQFF
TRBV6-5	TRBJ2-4	CASTPGLAKNIQYF
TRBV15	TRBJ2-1	CATSGDLTSAKQFF
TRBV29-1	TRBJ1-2	CSVEQGPNYGYTF
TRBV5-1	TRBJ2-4	CASSPGDRTLAKNIQYF
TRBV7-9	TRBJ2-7	CASRSDSYEQYF
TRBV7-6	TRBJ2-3	CASSLGVTDTQYF
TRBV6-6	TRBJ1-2	CASRDRESYGYTF
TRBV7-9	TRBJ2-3	CASWVGGTDTQYF
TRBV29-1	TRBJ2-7	CSVGRGTYEQYF
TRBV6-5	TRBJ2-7	CASSRGGSYEQYF
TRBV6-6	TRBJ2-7	CASSQTSGRVIGEQYF
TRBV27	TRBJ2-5	CASRGTSGVQETQYF
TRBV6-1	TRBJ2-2	CASSEVGLAANTGELFF
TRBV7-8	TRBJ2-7	CASSRGQVSYEQYF
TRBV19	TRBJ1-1	CASSMGLVNTEAFF
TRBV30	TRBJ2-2	CAWIMPGPASGELFF
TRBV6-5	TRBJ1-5	CASSPPGPGPQHF
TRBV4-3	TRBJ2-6	CASSHPTGGTGANVLTF
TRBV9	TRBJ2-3	CASSVGRTSDTQYF
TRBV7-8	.	CASSLDWTGDYEQYF
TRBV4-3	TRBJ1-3	CASSQDRGVYTIYF
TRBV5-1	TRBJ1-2	CASSLGPTDLKGYTF
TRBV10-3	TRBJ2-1	CAISVGTIHNEQFF
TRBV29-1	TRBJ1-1	CSVGDSHIEAFF
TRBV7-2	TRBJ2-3	CASSFRIADTQYF
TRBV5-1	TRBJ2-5	CASSGGRGETQYF
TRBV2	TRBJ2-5	CASTLVPSETQYF
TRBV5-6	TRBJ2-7	CASSNRDLRGGQYF
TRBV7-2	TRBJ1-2	CASSPVRVSLNYGYTF
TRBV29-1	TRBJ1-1	CSVEASLNTEAFF
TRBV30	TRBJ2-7	CATGRGIDEQYF
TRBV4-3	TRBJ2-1	CASSQDLSWAGGEQFF
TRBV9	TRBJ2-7	CASSTSGTGIREQYF
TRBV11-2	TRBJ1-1	CASSLDPGVLDTEAFF
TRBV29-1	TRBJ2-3	CSVQAPSVRSTDTQYF
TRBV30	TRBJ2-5	CASLVGLAGAETQYF
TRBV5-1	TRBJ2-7	CANSLGPTGTGVEQYF
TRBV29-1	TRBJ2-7	CSALMSRTGKYEQYF
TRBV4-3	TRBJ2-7	CASSQDRGGSYEQYF
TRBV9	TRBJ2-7	CASSARAAGGEQYF
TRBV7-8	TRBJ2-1	CASSSWTEYNEQFF
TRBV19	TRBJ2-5	CASSGVSLAGGETQYF
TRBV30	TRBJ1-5	CAWNEGTSNQPQHF
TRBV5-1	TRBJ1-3	CASSLDTAGNTIYF
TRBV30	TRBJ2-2	CAWSVTTFPERELFF
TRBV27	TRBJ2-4	CASSLLTNTKNIQYF